The sequence of this T cell receptor (beta chain) was determined in a study of T-cell memory formation after mild COVID-19. The CDR3 runs to 14 residues. V was cut by 3 bases and J by 5 bases, with 15 bases left in between. From germline, CDR1 is DFQATT and CDR2 SNEGSKA (reference sequence). This clonotype turned up a few times. Its matching antigen is unknown. After 5'RACE with constant-segment primers, TCR alpha and TCR beta cDNA libraries carrying sample barcodes and UMIs were obtained. MiXCR, applied by TCRdb to the 5' RACE reads, yields one record per CDR3 protein. The repertoire includes approximately 300,000 distinct CDR3 sequences, about 16% of them detected once, and around 22% sits in the top ten. Notes on the study in general: Some clones that responded turned up in pre-infection memory, which suggests that cross-reactive memory joined in.

This chain uses TRBV20-1 with TRBJ2-3; tentative D call: TRBD1 (5 bases). This receptor was taken from a man aged 18 to 29 who had mild COVID-19 (a few samples of this study predate the infection). Cell type and time point are not known. The source material was PBMCs or a T cell subset sorted from them (not recorded which). The CDR3 sequence is CSARTDSSVDTQYF. The CDR3 region has the DNA TGCAGTGCTAGGACAGACAGCAGTGTAGATACGCAGTATTTT.